This TCR beta chain originates from a study of OX40 agonist ivuxolimab in advanced cancers. The study's findings and limits: Partial responders at 0.1-3.0 mg/kg had among the lowest clonal expansion.

From germline, CDR1 is MNHNS and CDR2 SASEGT. With 8 bases removed from V and 8 bases from J, the gap between germline ends came to 10 bases. This CDR3 is 11 amino acids long. About this clone itself: Its antigen is as yet unknown.

The data were produced by immunoSEQ multiplex PCR, yet TCRdb's version contains in-frame clones alone and is incomplete. The sample includes 31,000 or so clones, about 83% of them seen just once. The clonotype was recovered from an adult with an advanced solid tumor such as melanoma, head and neck, liver or kidney cancer. The rearrangement links TRBV6-1 to TRBJ1-3; D gene uncertain. The sequenced sample was CD4+ or CD8+ T cells sorted from blood, obtained in a trial of the OX40 agonist ivuxolimab. CDR3 DNA sequence: TGTGCCAGCCTCACCGGATACACCATATATTTT. Translating it yields CASLTGYTIYF.